Below, one T cell receptor beta chain is given with its context. Its antigen is not known. Per germline, CDR1 ENHRY and CDR2 SYGVKD. Unmatched junction bases numbered 8, after V lost 10 bases and J lost 2 bases. There are 14 residues in the CDR3. cDNA molecules carried unique molecular identifiers, and template switching added a universal primer site. TCRdb redid the calling of the 5' RACE reads with MiXCR, one entry per CDR3 protein. The sample has about 500,000 distinct CDR3 sequences; around 15% are singletons. The sample belongs to a study of identical twins. Study observations and caveats: Beta out-of-frame sequences displayed a weaker excess of sharing between twins. Instead of following the same donors, the conclusions were based on cross-sectional statistical analysis.

These records were also assigned to another study, of yellow fever vaccine responses in identical twins.

The chain recombines TRBV10-3 with TRBJ2-3, with TRBD2 matching over 8 bases. The specimen was CD4+ T cells sorted from blood. The receptor comes from a woman under 30 in good health. The CDR3 DNA is TGTGCCACTCAGCGGGAGTTAAACACAGATACGCAGTATTTT. Translation gives CATQRELNTDTQYF.